Following are 21 T cell receptor beta chains from one sample sequenced in a study of T cells in localized non-small cell lung cancer. Data came from immunoSEQ multiplex PCR; TCRdb stores just in-frame clones and leaves some out. The sample holds about 40,000 clones, under 90% seen once. The source material was peripheral blood mononuclear cells, sampled before any cancer treatment. These receptor sequences come from a male donor older than 55 with stage II lung adenocarcinoma.

The V and J genes are TRBV7-9 and TRBJ1-3, with a possible D match to TRBD1 (5 bases). There are 17 residues in the CDR3. The V end lost 5 bases, the J end lost 1 base, and 18 bases lay between the germline ends. The germline V gene has CDR1 SEHNR and CDR2 FQNEAQ (reference sequence). CDR3 amino acids: CASSPPTVGGSGNTIYF. The DNA of the CDR3 is TGTGCCAGCAGCCCCCCAACGGTGGGGGGTTCTGGAAACACCATATATTTT.

The chain is built from TRBV10-3 and TRBJ2-3; D is possibly TRBD2 (6 bases). The CDR3 consists of 14 residues. V was shortened by 5 bases and J by 2 bases, with 11 bases between the two germline ends. Germline CDR1 is ENHRY and CDR2 is SYGVKD. The CDR3 reads CAISPGLVTDTQYF. The CDR3 nucleotides are TGTGCCATCAGTCCGGGACTCGTCACAGATACGCAGTATTTT.

The V gene is TRBV7-3, the J gene TRBJ1-1; D call uncertain. The CDR3 totals 15 residues. Trimming removed 4 bases from V and 4 bases from J, with 16 bases in between. Per germline, CDR1 SGHTA and CDR2 FQGTGA. CDR3 residues: CASSSGPIQSTEAFF. CDR3 nucleotide sequence: TGTGCCAGCAGCTCAGGCCCCATCCAATCCACTGAAGCTTTCTTT.

This clone turned up a few times. This sequence joins TRBV7-9 and TRBJ2-2; D might be TRBD1 or TRBD2, each matching 5 bases. The CDR3 runs 14 residues. Looked up from germline, CDR1 is SEHNR and CDR2 is FQNEAQ (reference sequence). V lost 1 base and J 6 bases, leaving 9 bases between the germline ends. The CDR3: CASSLVVGAGELFF. CDR3 nucleotide sequence: TGTGCCAGCAGCTTAGTCGTGGGGGCCGGGGAGCTGTTTTTT.

This clone was observed a single time. J is TRBJ1-3 and V is TRBV28; a weak D match, TRBD1 (5 bases). V lost 3 bases, J lost 1 base, and 10 bases lay in between. Germline V gene data show CDR1 as MDHEN and CDR2 as SYDVKM. The CDR3 sequence is 15 residues long. CDR3 region: CASSFTRASGNTIYF. The CDR3 region has the DNA TGTGCCAGCAGTTTCACCAGGGCGTCTGGAAACACCATATATTTT.

This clone appeared once. This chain uses TRBV21-1 with TRBJ1-1; the table calls TRBD1, which could not be checked here. TRBV21-1 has pseudogene status. This CDR3 region has 17 residues. The CDR3 coding sequence is TGTGCCAGCAGCAAAGAGGTGAGTGAGACAGGGAAGGCTGAAGCTTTCTTT. It codes for CASSKEVSETGKAEAFF.

V usage is TRBV28 and J usage is TRBJ2-7; TRBD2 is a possible D gene (5 bases). V lost 5 bases, J lost 4 bases, and 12 bases lay in between. The CDR3 is made up of 13 amino acids. Germline V lookup: CDR1 MDHEN, CDR2 SYDVKM. CDR3 sequence reads: CASSLGLPYEQYF. CDR3 nucleotides: TGTGCCAGCAGTCTAGGACTTCCGTACGAGCAGTACTTC.

The chain links TRBV5-5 to TRBJ2-7, with D perhaps given as TRBD1 or TRBD2 (5 bases each). The ends were cut back, 5 bases at V and 6 bases at J, with 12 bases in the middle. The germline CDR1 and CDR2 sequences are SGHKS and YYEKEE (reference sequence). CDR3 size: 12 residues. The CDR3 protein is CASSWSGTEQYF. The CDR3 DNA reads as TGTGCCAGCAGTTGGAGTGGGACCGAGCAGTACTTC.

V gene TRBV5-6 combines with J gene TRBJ2-5; D is uncertain. Trimming shortened V by 0 bases and J by 3 bases, and 6 bases separated the two germline ends. There are 13 residues in the CDR3. Germline CDR1 and CDR2: SGHDT and YYEEEE. This CDR3 is CASSLASKETQYF. The CDR3 bases are TGTGCCAGCAGCTTGGCCAGTAAAGAGACCCAGTACTTC.

The V gene is TRBV4-2, the J gene TRBJ2-3; D gene ambiguous. Germline V lookup: CDR1 LGHNA, CDR2 YNFKEQ. The CDR3 runs 14 residues. V was pared by 0 bases and J by 3 bases, with 7 bases between. This CDR3 reads CASSQDLRTDTQYF. CDR3 coding DNA: TGTGCCAGCAGCCAAGATTTACGAACAGATACGCAGTATTTT.

The chain is built from TRBV25-1 and TRBJ2-5; D is ambiguous. The CDR3 is 14 amino acids. The germline V gene has CDR1 MGHDK and CDR2 SYGVNS. Trimming took 6 bases from V and 5 from J, leaving 16 bases between them. The CDR3 region has the DNA TGTGCCAGCAGGCCACGGGCGATTAGGGAGACCCAGTACTTC. As protein: CASRPRAIRETQYF.

V and J are TRBV28 and TRBJ1-2; 8 bases map to TRBD1. V lost 6 bases, J lost 4 bases, and 4 bases stayed unmatched. This CDR3 has 13 amino acids. Looked up from germline, CDR1 is MDHEN and CDR2 is SYDVKM. CDR3 region: CASRGTGVYGYTF. For the CDR3, the DNA is TGTGCCAGCAGAGGGACAGGTGTCTATGGCTACACCTTC.

The gene calls are TRBV5-8 and TRBJ2-6; D gene uncertain. CDR3 size: 17 residues. Trimming removed 0 bases from V and 2 bases from J, with 12 bases in between. The germline gives CDR1 SGHTS, CDR2 YDEGEE. CDR3 loop: CASSLGAWTTGANVLTF. CDR3 nucleotide sequence: TGTGCCAGCAGCTTGGGCGCGTGGACGACTGGGGCCAACGTCCTGACTTTC.

This chain joins TRBV12-5 and TRBJ1-5; possibly TRBD1 for D (6 bases). The CDR3 is made up of 16 amino acids. Trimming took off 0 bases at V and 11 bases at J, with 20 bases between the two ends. Germline V CDR1 and CDR2: LGHNT, FRNRAP. The CDR3 is CASGLVHPGEGWTQHF. DNA for the CDR3: TGTGCTAGTGGTTTGGTACACCCAGGGGAAGGGTGGACCCAGCATTTT.

The J gene is TRBJ1-2, the V gene TRBV19; D uncertain. Trimming removed 3 bases from V and 5 bases from J, with 16 bases in between. The V gene's germline CDR1 is LNHDA and CDR2 SQIVND (reference sequence). The CDR3 covers 15 residues. The CDR3 loop reads CASSIFSLGGYGYTF. As DNA, the CDR3 is TGTGCCAGTAGTATCTTCTCATTGGGAGGTTATGGCTACACCTTC.

The rearrangement joins TRBV30 to TRBJ2-1; 9 bases map to TRBD2. The CDR3 is 19 amino acids. Germline values: CDR1 GTSNPN, CDR2 SVGIG (reference sequence). V shed 1 base, J shed 1 base, and the junction held 14 bases outside the gene matches. In DNA form, the CDR3 reads TGTGCCTGGAGTGGGGTAGCGGGAGCCCTCCCTCTGTCCTACAATGAGCAGTTCTTC. Amino acid sequence: CAWSGVAGALPLSYNEQFF.

The gene calls are TRBV28 and TRBJ2-7, with TRBD1 as a possible D gene (6 bases). Germline CDR1 MDHEN, CDR2 SYDVKM. The CDR3 is 15 amino acids. V was clipped by 4 bases and J by 2 bases, with 15 bases between them. In DNA form, the CDR3 reads TGTGCCAGCAGTTCCCTGGCAGGGGCGCCCTACGAGCAGTACTTC. Encoded protein: CASSSLAGAPYEQYF.

J is TRBJ2-7 and V is TRBV20-1; D gene ambiguous. Germline CDR1 DFQATT, CDR2 SNEGSKA (reference sequence). The CDR3 runs 11 residues. V dropped 4 bases and J dropped 11 bases, with 15 bases sitting between them. In nucleotides, the CDR3 is TGCAGTGCTACCCTGGACGACGTAAAGTACTTC. Amino acid sequence: CSATLDDVKYF.

The chain recombines TRBV4-1 with TRBJ1-1; D gene unclear. V was trimmed by 1 base and J by 2 bases, leaving 11 bases between them. The germline V gene has CDR1 MGHRA and CDR2 YSYEKL. The CDR3 extends over 15 amino acids. The CDR3 loop reads CASSQGKGVNTEAFF. The CDR3 coding sequence is TGCGCCAGCAGCCAAGGAAAAGGAGTAAACACTGAAGCTTTCTTT.

The J gene is TRBJ1-2, the V gene TRBV28, with D possibly being TRBD1 (6 bases). Trimming took off 7 bases at V and 2 bases at J, with 14 bases between the two ends. There are 14 residues in the CDR3. Looked up from germline, CDR1 is MDHEN and CDR2 is SYDVKM. The CDR3 spells CASTRQDLNYGYTF. CDR3 bases: TGTGCCAGCACCAGACAGGATCTAAACTATGGCTACACCTTC.

The sample holds one count of this clone. This chain uses TRBV19 with TRBJ2-2; tentative D call: TRBD1 (6 bases). The CDR3 is made up of 14 amino acids. The V gene lost 8 bases and the J gene lost 1 base, with 11 bases spanning the gap. CDR1 and CDR2 from the germline V gene are LNHDA and SQIVND (reference sequence). CDR3 loop: CASHGRGNTGELFF. CDR3 coding DNA: TGTGCCAGTCATGGCAGGGGGAACACCGGGGAGCTGTTTTTT.